This T cell receptor (beta chain) comes out of a study of CXCR3-negative and CXCR3-positive naive CD8 T cells. Study details: Libraries each contributed about 1.5 +/- 0.3 million TRB reads, for around 150 million in total.

Concerning this clonotype itself: Antigen: not known.

Whole-study results and caveats: High diversity, comparable across both naive subsets, contrasted with much lower diversity in memory CD8+ cells. Similar TRBV-TRBJ usage characterized naive CXCR3-negative and CXCR3-positive cells; memory cells differed.

The CDR3 is 13 amino acids. In germline, CDR1 is DFQATT, CDR2 SNEGSKA (reference sequence). TRB cDNA was prepared as libraries by UMI-labeled 5' RACE. After re-calling the 5' RACE reads, TCRdb lists one entry per CDR3 protein, DNA absent. The specimen's table records approximately 41,000 distinct CDR3 sequences. The chain carries TRBV20-1 and TRBJ2-7; TCRdb lists TRBD1, though no DNA is available to test this call. What was sequenced was memory CD8+ T cells from blood. The TCR was taken from a human donor in good health. Some clones in this sample may be carry-over from other donors' samples. The CDR3 region is CSARDDRAYEQYF.